This T cell receptor beta chain was identified during a study of early T cells in non-severe SARS-CoV-2 infection. On the study more broadly: The authors sequenced bulk RNA from unsorted whole blood, leaving chains unpaired. Study-wide results and limits: Matching against VDJdb likely underestimated virus-specific expansions, favoring anti-spike CD8.

Germline V gene data show CDR1 as MNHEY and CDR2 as SVGEGT. The CDR3 runs to 13 residues. The ends were cut back, 6 bases at V and 4 bases at J, with 12 bases in the middle. This clonotype was detected many times. Its antigen is not identified. Tagging with unique molecular identifiers was applied to individual cDNA molecules. TCRdb independently ran MiXCR on the 5' RACE reads; one entry per CDR3 protein. The data show fewer than 65,000 distinct CDR3 sequences, roughly 8% seen once. This TCR was sampled from an adult who was a healthcare worker with PCR-confirmed SARS-CoV-2 infection or an uninfected control (not recorded which). Sequenced here: whole blood, sampled at baseline. V gene TRBV6-2 or TRBV6-3 combines with J gene TRBJ1-2; the D is unclear. Here the CDR3 DNA reads TGTGCCAGCAGCCCTCGACAAATCTATGGCTACACCTTC. Its protein is CASSPRQIYGYTF.